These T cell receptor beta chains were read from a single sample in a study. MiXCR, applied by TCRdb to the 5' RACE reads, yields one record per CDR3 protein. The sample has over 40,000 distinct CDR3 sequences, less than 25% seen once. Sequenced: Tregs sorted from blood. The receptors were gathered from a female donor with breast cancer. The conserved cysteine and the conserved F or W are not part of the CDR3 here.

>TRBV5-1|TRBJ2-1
ASQYSGSSYNEQF
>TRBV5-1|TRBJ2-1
ASSPTSGGYSEQF
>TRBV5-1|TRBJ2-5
ASSLLRAGGETQY
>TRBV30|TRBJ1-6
AWSSLLPLH
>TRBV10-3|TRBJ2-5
AISESIGPGGETQY
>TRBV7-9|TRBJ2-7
ASSLGFHSYEQY
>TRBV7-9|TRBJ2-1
ASSFQREIYEQF
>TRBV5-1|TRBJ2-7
ASSLSGGLYEQY
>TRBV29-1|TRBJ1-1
SDTRGGTEAF
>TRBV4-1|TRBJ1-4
ASSHSTGTGGEKLF
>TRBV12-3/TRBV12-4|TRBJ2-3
ASSSPDSETDTQY
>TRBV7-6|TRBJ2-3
ASSSPRGTSGRTSTDTQY
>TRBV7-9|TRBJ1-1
ASSLEQGDTEAF
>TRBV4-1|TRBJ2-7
ASSYPRARVAEQY
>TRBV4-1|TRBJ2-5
ASSPGGSGGETQY
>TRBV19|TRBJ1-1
ASSTYRGEAF
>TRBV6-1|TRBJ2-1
ASSEQRESVYEQF
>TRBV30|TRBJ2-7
AWSVRDWRYEQY
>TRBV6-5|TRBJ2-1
ASSTNGDNEQF
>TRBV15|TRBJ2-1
ATSREAPGLVNEQF
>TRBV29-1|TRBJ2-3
SAGGLEQPPSTDTQY
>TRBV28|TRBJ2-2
ASSFSGLGTGELF
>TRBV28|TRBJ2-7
ASTPTSGGSYEQY
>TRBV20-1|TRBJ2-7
SAIGSGTGLYEQY
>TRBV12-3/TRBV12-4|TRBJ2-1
ASSFVGDWRPDEQF
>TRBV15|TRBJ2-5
ATSRRETQY
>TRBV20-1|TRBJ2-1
SASRSYNEQF
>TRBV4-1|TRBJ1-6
ASSQKTGVNSPLH
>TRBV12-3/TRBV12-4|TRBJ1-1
ASSGQGVTEAF
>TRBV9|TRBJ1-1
ASSPGGGGVTEAF
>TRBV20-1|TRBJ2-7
SARLAGVRWFSEQY
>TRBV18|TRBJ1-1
ASSPPRGQGSGMNTEAF
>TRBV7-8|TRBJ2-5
AGSLGPAGASQETQY
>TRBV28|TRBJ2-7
ASSFGTSSYEQY
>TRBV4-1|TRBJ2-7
ASSQVAGTGAYEQY
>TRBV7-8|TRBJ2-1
ASSPGEGIYNEQF
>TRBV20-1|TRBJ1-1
SASTGRRVTEAF
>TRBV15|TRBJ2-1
ATSRTSYNEQF
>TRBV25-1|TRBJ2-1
ASSEEAYEQF
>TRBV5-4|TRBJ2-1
ASSLEGNEQF
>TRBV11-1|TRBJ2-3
ASSAGGAQIDTQY
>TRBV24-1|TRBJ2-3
ATSTTGSADTQY
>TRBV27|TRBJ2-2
ASTDRVLTGELF
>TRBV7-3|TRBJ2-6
ASSLTDGPGANVLT
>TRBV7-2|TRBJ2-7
ASRHDSGRFYEQY
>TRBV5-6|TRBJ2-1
ASSNRDRVNEQF
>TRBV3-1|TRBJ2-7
ASSQDSGGSMYEQY
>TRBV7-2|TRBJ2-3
ASSPLTGWAY
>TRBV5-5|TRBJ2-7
ASSLDGTAYEQY
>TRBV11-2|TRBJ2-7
DSSPTGTANYEQY
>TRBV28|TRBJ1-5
ASNFNSNQPQH
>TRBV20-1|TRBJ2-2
SARDRAGANTGELF
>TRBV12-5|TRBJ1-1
ASGPPWARGYTEAF